This passage covers 17 T cell receptor beta chains from one sample sequenced in a study of cytomegalovirus exposure and HLA in healthy donors. It was with 60 Vbeta and 13 Jbeta primers that the PCR ran. This table comes from immunoSEQ multiplex PCR, and its TCRdb copy is limited to in-frame clones, with some not included. The data hold some 93,000 clones, with roughly 63% observed a single time. Input material: PBMCs. These receptors all stem from a boy younger than 18 in good health and CMV-seropositive.

V usage is TRBV30 and J usage is TRBJ2-3; 8 bases are a match to TRBD1. The CDR3 covers 16 residues. The V gene's germline CDR1 is GTSNPN and CDR2 SVGIG (reference sequence). With 0 bases clipped from V and 2 bases from J, the junction kept 7 bases outside the gene matches. The CDR3 loop reads CAWSVPTGGYTDTQYF. In DNA form, the CDR3 reads TGTGCCTGGAGTGTACCAACAGGGGGGTACACAGATACGCAGTATTTT.

This clone was seen only once. The chain combines TRBV5-6 with TRBJ1-2; D unresolved. V lost 5 bases, J lost 7 bases, and 24 bases lay in between. This CDR3 spans 16 amino acids. CDR1 and CDR2 (germline): SGHDT, YYEEEE. CDR3 sequence (DNA): TGTGCCAGCAGTCGGTGGGTAGGCCAGGATCTATCTGGCTACACCTTC. It encodes CASSRWVGQDLSGYTF.

This chain links TRBV5-4 with TRBJ2-1, with D tentatively TRBD2 (5 bases). Trimming removed 4 bases from V and 0 bases from J, with 11 bases in between. Germline V gives CDR1 SGHNT, CDR2 YYREEE (reference sequence). The CDR3 extends over 15 amino acids. The CDR3 nucleotides read TGTGCCAGCAGCCTGGACGGGAACTCCTACAATGAGCAGTTCTTC. It encodes CASSLDGNSYNEQFF.

V and J are TRBV27 and TRBJ2-7; 7 bases align to TRBD2. The ends lost 3 bases at V and 3 bases at J; junction bases unmatched: 8. CDR3 length equals 15 residues. Germline CDR1 reads MNHEY; CDR2 reads SMNVEV (reference sequence). The CDR3 region is CASSFRSGTGYEQYF. The DNA for the CDR3 is TGTGCCAGCAGTTTTAGAAGCGGGACTGGCTACGAGCAGTACTTC.

About this clone itself: Germline and junction disagree at one end, which may indicate a read error. The V and J genes are TRBV4-2 and TRBJ2-1, with D possibly being TRBD2 (6 bases). The CDR3 is made up of 12 amino acids. Per germline, CDR1 LGHNA and CDR2 YNFKEQ. The CDR3 reads CASSQEPGARIF. The CDR3 DNA is TGTGCCAGCAGCCAAGAACCGGGAGCGAGAATCTTC.

This clone was counted a single time. V and J are TRBV7-2 and TRBJ2-7, with unresolved D. The CDR3 spans 12 residues. V lost 5 bases to trimming and J lost 3 bases, with 8 bases between them. Germline V gene data show CDR1 as SGHTA and CDR2 as FQGNSA. The CDR3 DNA is TGTGCCAGCAGCCCCCGTGTCTACGAGCAGTACTTC. Amino acids: CASSPRVYEQYF.

The V call is TRBV6-5, the J call TRBJ2-7; perhaps TRBD1 as D (6 bases). This CDR3 is 12 amino acids long. The germline CDR1 and CDR2 sequences are MNHEY and SVGAGI. Trimming took off 4 bases at V and 6 bases at J, with 10 bases between the two ends. The DNA for the CDR3 is TGTGCCAGCAGTTTACAGGGTGCCGAGCAGTACTTC. Translating it yields CASSLQGAEQYF.

This clone was seen only a few times. The chain joins TRBV25-1 to TRBJ1-6; the D gene is possibly TRBD1 (5 bases). The CDR3 runs to 14 residues. Between the trimmed V and J ends, which lost 4 bases and 5 bases, there was a span of 9 bases. From germline, CDR1 is MGHDK and CDR2 SYGVNS. CDR3 amino acids: CASSVGTNNSPLHF. The DNA for the CDR3 is TGTGCCAGCAGTGTCGGGACTAATAATTCACCCCTCCACTTT. The variable domain in full, with the rest retrieved from reference TRBV25-1 and TRBJ1-6, is EADIYQTPRYLVIGTGKKITLECSQTMGHDKMYWYQQDPGMELHLIHYSYGVNSTEKGDLSSESTVSRIRTEHFPLTLESARPSHTSQYLCASSVGTNNSPLHFGNGTRLTVT.

The V call is TRBV18, the J call TRBJ2-7, with no clear D. Germline-derived CDR1 and CDR2 are KGHSH and LQKENI. The CDR3 spans 14 residues. Trimming pared 5 bases from V and 2 bases from J, leaving 13 bases between. The CDR3 spells CASSSSGPTYEQYF. The DNA for the CDR3 is TGTGCCAGCTCATCCTCAGGTCCGACCTACGAGCAGTACTTC.

J is TRBJ1-4 and V is TRBV2, with 7 bases lining up with TRBD1. Looked up from germline, CDR1 is SNHLY and CDR2 is FYNNEI. This CDR3 region has 14 residues. The junction had 8 bases not matched to a gene; V was cut back by 6 bases and J by 7 bases. The CDR3 region has the DNA TGTGCCAGCAGCGCCGACAGGGTTAGTGAAAAACTGTTTTTT. This gives the protein CASSADRVSEKLFF.

This clone came up a few times. The chain combines TRBV5-4 with TRBJ2-7; 13 bases are a match to TRBD2. Germline V gives CDR1 SGHNT, CDR2 YYREEE (reference sequence). The CDR3 loop spans 13 amino acids. V was clipped by 5 bases and J by 7 bases; unmatched bases: 3. The CDR3 sequence is CASRSGLAGEQYF. In DNA, the CDR3 is TGTGCCAGCAGGTCGGGACTAGCGGGGGAGCAGTACTTC.

This clone was detected only a few times. The chain carries TRBV2 and TRBJ1-2; D gene unclear. This CDR3 spans 13 amino acids. The germline gives CDR1 SNHLY, CDR2 FYNNEI. Trimming left V 4 bases short and J 3 bases short, with 9 bases between. The CDR3, as DNA: TGTGCCAGCAGTGCACGGAGGGACTATGGCTACACCTTC. Amino acid sequence: CASSARRDYGYTF.

The chain uses TRBV5-1 and TRBJ1-4, with TRBD1 as a possible D gene (5 bases). The CDR3 totals 16 residues. The germline CDR1 and CDR2 sequences are SGHRS and YFSETQ. Trimming stripped 5 bases from V and 2 bases from J, with 16 bases between. The CDR3 sequence is CASSLNPRGTNEKLFF. The DNA for the CDR3 is TGCGCCAGCAGTCTTAATCCTCGGGGGACTAATGAAAAACTGTTTTTT.

In this sample, this clone turned up a few times. The genes are TRBV27 and TRBJ1-2; D is possibly TRBD1 (6 bases). The V end was cut by 6 bases, the J end by 2 bases, with 7 bases between. Germline-derived CDR1 and CDR2 are MNHEY and SMNVEV (reference sequence). The CDR3 is 12 residues long. CDR3 coding DNA: TGTGCCAGCAGAGGGGGAAACTATGGCTACACCTTC. Its translation is CASRGGNYGYTF.

The J gene is TRBJ2-4, the V gene TRBV5-4; 11 nucleotides agree with TRBD1. V lost 5 bases, J lost 7 bases, and 8 bases stayed unmatched. The CDR3 is 15 amino acids. Per the germline V gene, CDR1 is SGHNT and CDR2 is YYREEE (reference sequence). The CDR3 DNA reads TGTGCCAGCAGGAAGGACAGGGGGCTAGATAACATTCAGTACTTC. Its protein is CASRKDRGLDNIQYF.

The gene calls are TRBV7-3 and TRBJ1-2; D is uncertain. Germline-derived CDR1 and CDR2 are SGHTA and FQGTGA. The CDR3 covers 13 residues. The V end lost 5 bases, the J end lost 6 bases, and 13 bases lay between the germline ends. For the CDR3, the DNA is TGTGCCAGCAGCCCGAGGGCGGGCCATGGCTACACCTTC. Its translation is CASSPRAGHGYTF.

Comments on this clone: The limits of the CDR3 on the DNA are not certain, so only TCRdb's listed CDR3 is given. The chain couples TRBV10-1 to TRBJ2-1; TRBD1, as called in the table, went unchecked against the DNA. Germline CDR1 is WNHNN and CDR2 is SYGVQD (reference sequence). The CDR3 comprises 16 residues, both ends counted. CDR3 protein: CASSTSTGLNQNEQFF.